This entry lists 4 T cell receptor beta chains sequenced from one sample in a study of circulating and synovial CD4+ cells in juvenile arthritis. Method: immunoSEQ multiplex PCR; TCRdb's copy keeps in-frame clones and lacks some. The repertoire has tens of thousands of clones, roughly 96% of them found once; the top ten carry around 0.68%. Sequencing was performed on CD4+ T cells from blood. All receptors derive from a human donor with juvenile idiopathic arthritis.

The genes are TRBV6-1 and TRBJ2-7, with 10 bases that match TRBD1. Germline V gives CDR1 MNHNS, CDR2 SASEGT. The CDR3 is 14 residues long. The J segment lost 4 bases and the V segment lost 8 bases, leaving 8 bases of the junction unmatched. The CDR3 DNA sequence: TGTGCCAGCGAAAGGACAGGGGGGAAGTACGAGCAGTACTTC. Translating it yields CASERTGGKYEQYF.

The rearrangement joins TRBV6-6 to TRBJ1-1; D gene unclear. CDR1 and CDR2 from the germline V gene are MNHNY and SVGAGI (reference sequence). The germline V and J ends were trimmed by 0 bases and 0 bases, with 5 bases remaining between them. This CDR3 has 14 residues. The CDR3 reads CASSYSTLNTEAFF. CDR3 nucleotides: TGTGCCAGCAGTTACTCCACTTTGAACACTGAAGCTTTCTTT.

The rearrangement uses TRBV19 and TRBJ1-5, with 7 nucleotides matching TRBD1. J gave up 9 bases and V 6 bases, and 17 bases lay outside the gene matches. The length of the CDR3 is 16 residues. CDR1 is LNHDA and CDR2 is SQIVND in the germline V gene (reference sequence). DNA of the CDR3: TGTGCCAGTAGCCCCGGGACAGCGTCCCTGGGGGGGCCCCAGCATTTT. Translation gives CASSPGTASLGGPQHF.

CDR3 sequence reads: CASRVDRGNTEAFF. CDR3 bases: TGTGCCAGCAGAGTGGACAGGGGAAACACTGAAGCTTTCTTT. V gene TRBV2 combines with J gene TRBJ1-1; 9 bases map to TRBD1. Germline V lookup: CDR1 SNHLY, CDR2 FYNNEI. V lost 6 bases and J lost 2; bases outside the gene matches: 4. CDR3 length: 14 amino acids.